These T cell receptor beta chains were read from a single sample in a study of shared clonotypes between healthy human individuals. This table comes from immunoSEQ multiplex PCR, and its TCRdb copy is limited to in-frame clones, with some not included. The sample records about 690,000 clones, 90% being singletons. Sequencing was performed on memory CD8+ T cells from PBMCs. These receptors were collected from a man aged 18-30 years in good health. Some clones in this sample may be carry-over from other donors' samples. CDR3s include the opening cysteine and the closing phenylalanine or tryptophan. A D gene is named only where the DNA matches it firmly. Size is stated for part of the rows, as once, few or many counts, or as a class when the clone is expanded.

DNA,CDR3,V,length,D,size,J
TGTGCCAGCAGCGAGTTACTAGGGGCCCAAGAGACCCAGTACTTC,CASSELLGAQETQYF,TRBV11-2,15,-,-,TRBJ2-5
TGTGCCAGCAGCGCGTCTGCGGGGACGCCAGTTCTTCAAGACGGCTACACCTTC,CASSASAGTPVLQDGYTF,TRBV9,18,-,-,TRBJ1-2
TGTGCCAGCAGCCCGGGACGGAAAAGCTCTGGAAACACCATATATTTT,CASSPGRKSSGNTIYF,TRBV13,16,-,-,TRBJ1-3
TGCGCCAGCAGCCCTAGGGACAGGGGGTACACTGAAGCTTTCTTT,CASSPRDRGYTEAFF,TRBV5-1,15,TRBD1,-,TRBJ1-1
TGTGCCAGCAGCTTTTTGGATGAGCAGTTCTTC,CASSFLDEQFF,TRBV7-9,11,-,-,TRBJ2-1
TGTGCCAGTAGTATAGAACACTATGGCTACACCTTC,CASSIEHYGYTF,TRBV19,12,-,-,TRBJ1-2
TGTGCCAGCAGCCAAAATCCAAGGACAGGGGATGAGCAGTACTTC,CASSQNPRTGDEQYF,TRBV5-6,15,TRBD1,-,TRBJ2-7
TGTGCCAGCAGCGCCTCGGGTCCCGGGACTGAAGCTTTCTTT,CASSASGPGTEAFF,TRBV13,14,-,-,TRBJ1-1
TGCGCCAGCAGCTTGACCGGGACAGAGAACACTGAAGCTTTCTTT,CASSLTGTENTEAFF,TRBV5-1,15,TRBD1,-,TRBJ1-1
TGTGCCAGCAGTTTGGCAGGGTGGGTCTACGAGCAGTACTTC,CASSLAGWVYEQYF,TRBV27,14,-,-,TRBJ2-7
TGTGCCAGCAGTCGACCATTGGGACAGAACTATGGCTACACCTTC,CASSRPLGQNYGYTF,TRBV2,15,TRBD1,-,TRBJ1-2
TGTGCCAGCAGCTTATTAGAAGCTTTCTTT,CASSLLEAFF,TRBV7-9,10,-,few,TRBJ1-1
TGTGCCAGCAGCGTAGCAGCCGGGGAGCAGTTCTTC,CASSVAAGEQFF,TRBV9,12,-,-,TRBJ2-1
TGTGCCAGCAAGCACAGGGGAGGGTTACATAATTCACCCCTCCACTTT,CASKHRGGLHNSPLHF,TRBV27,16,TRBD1,-,TRBJ1-6
TGTGCCAGCAGCGCACATAGACCCGAAAACAGGGGGCCAACCTATGGCTACACCTTC,CASSAHRPENRGPTYGYTF,TRBV9,19,TRBD1,-,TRBJ1-2
TGTGCCAGCAGCTTGGACGGAACCTACGAGCAGTACTTC,CASSLDGTYEQYF,TRBV5-6,13,-,-,TRBJ2-7
TGTGCCAGCAGCCTTATGGTTGTAGCAGGAGGGAACGGGGAGCTGTTTTTT,CASSLMVVAGGNGELFF,TRBV5-4,17,-,-,TRBJ2-2
TGTGCCAGCAGCGGTGGGGGGGCAACTAATGAAAAACTGTTTTTT,CASSGGGATNEKLFF,TRBV9,15,-,-,TRBJ1-4
TGTGCCATCAGGCGGAGTCTGGCCGGGGACTACTACAATGAGCAGTTCTTC,CAIRRSLAGDYYNEQFF,TRBV10-3,17,TRBD2,once,TRBJ2-1
TGTGCCAGCAGCTTATCTGTGAACACTGAAGCTTTCTTT,CASSLSVNTEAFF,TRBV7-7,13,-,few,TRBJ1-1
TGTGCCAGCAGTCCTCGACTAGTAGATACGCAGTATTTT,CASSPRLVDTQYF,TRBV28,13,-,-,TRBJ2-3
TGTGCCAGCAGCCCACCCCAGGGACAGGTGGGGACTAACTATGGCTACACCTTC,CASSPPQGQVGTNYGYTF,TRBV7-9,18,TRBD1,many,TRBJ1-2
TGTGCCAGCAGTGACCCCCGGGGCCTTTTCTACGAGCAGTACTTC,CASSDPRGLFYEQYF,TRBV6-1,15,-,-,TRBJ2-7
TGTGCCAGCAGCGCTAGCGGAGCGCCCTCCTACAATGAGCAGTTCTTC,CASSASGAPSYNEQFF,TRBV2,16,TRBD2,-,TRBJ2-1
TGCGCCAGCAGCCCAGCGTTCGGATCCGTCTACGAGCAGTACTTC,CASSPAFGSVYEQYF,TRBV4-3,15,-,-,TRBJ2-7
TGTGCCAGCAGTTTGGAGCCAGCGGGAGGACTCACAGATACGCAGTATTTT,CASSLEPAGGLTDTQYF,TRBV27,17,TRBD2,-,TRBJ2-3
TGTGCCAGTAGTATAAGTTTTGGGACTCTAACCCCCAGACGCTTC,CASSISFGTLTPRRF,TRBV19,15,-,-,TRBJ1-2
TGTGCCAGCAGCTTTAAGGGTTTCCACGAGCAGTACTTC,CASSFKGFHEQYF,TRBV7-9,13,-,once,TRBJ2-7
TGCGCCAGCAGCCGGGTCGTCAGGACGAACACTGAAGCTTTCTTT,CASSRVVRTNTEAFF,TRBV5-1,15,-,-,TRBJ1-1